The T cell receptor (beta chain) described here comes from a study of regulatory T cells in long-lasting Graves disease. Study in general: Graves' patients diagnosed newly had used antithyroid drugs under 3 months. Study conclusions and caveats: Persistent cases favored TRBV28, TRBJ1-2 and TRBJ2-5. Relative to newly diagnosed Graves' patients, persistent ones had lower TCR diversity.

Both iRepertoire HTBI primers and Arm-PCR of CDR3 regions were used to build the TCR beta libraries. From the multiplex PCR reads, TCRdb called clonotypes with MiXCR, one entry per CDR3 protein. The data hold 400,000 to 500,000 distinct CDR3 sequences, with about 17% observed a single time. The time point denotes: newly diagnosed GD, antithyroid drugs for less than 3 months. RNA isolated from PBMCs was used to make the TCR library. This clonotype was counted at least ten times. Its antigen remains unidentified. V lost 2 bases and J lost 3; bases outside the gene matches: 4. Germline V gene data show CDR1 as SGHRS and CDR2 as YFSETQ. The CDR3 covers 14 residues. The sample was also linked to a second study, of T cells in Graves' hyperthyroidism and ophthalmopathy.

Material: peripheral blood mononuclear cells (PBMCs), obtained at new diagnosis, from a patient treated with antithyroid drugs. This chain connects TRBV5-1 to TRBJ2-7, with 8 bases identical to TRBD2. The TCR originated in a young woman with Graves disease. CDR3 amino acids: CASSLESGGYEQYF. The DNA of the CDR3 is TGCGCCAGCAGCTTAGAGAGCGGGGGCTACGAGCAGTACTTC.